This entry concerns a single TCR beta chain. The antigen is not known. At least 6 million PBMCs were isolated per sample. This record comes from a study of blood T cells in healthy people across ages. Points from the study as a whole: Older age coincided with a roughly linear decline in TCR beta diversity per million T cells. The CMV status of each donor remained undetermined, and this could have confounded shifts in expanded clonotypes.

CDR1 and CDR2 (germline): PRHDT, FYEKMQ (reference sequence). The CDR3 is made up of 9 amino acids. The V end was cut by 10 bases, the J end by 7 bases, with 7 bases between. Using a J-beta primer mix together with a sample-barcoded 5' primer, a second PCR was run for about 6 to 12 cycles. TCRdb ran MiXCR on the 5' RACE reads and lists one entry per CDR3 protein. This sample carries about a million distinct CDR3 sequences, 51% of them seen once, and the ten largest clones take 20% to 25%. Sequences were obtained from blood. The origin of this receptor is a woman between 55 and 75 years old in good health. The chain links TRBV13 to TRBJ1-2, with a tentative D call TRBD1 (5 bases). The CDR3 is CATRVGYTF. In DNA form, the CDR3 reads TGTGCCACCAGGGTTGGCTACACCTTC.